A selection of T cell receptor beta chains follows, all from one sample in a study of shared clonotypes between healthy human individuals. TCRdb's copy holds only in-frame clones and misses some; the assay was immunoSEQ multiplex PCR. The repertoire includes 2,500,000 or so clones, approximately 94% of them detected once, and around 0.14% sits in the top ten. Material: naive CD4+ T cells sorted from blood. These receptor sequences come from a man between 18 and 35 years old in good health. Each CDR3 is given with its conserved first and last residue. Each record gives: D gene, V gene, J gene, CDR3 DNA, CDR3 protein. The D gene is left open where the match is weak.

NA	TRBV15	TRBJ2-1	TGTGCCACCAGCAGAGATGGCGCGTTCAGCTCCTACAATGAGCAGTTCTTC	CATSRDGAFSSYNEQFF
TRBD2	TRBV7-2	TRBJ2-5	TGTGCCAGCAGCTTAGTTGGGGGAGGGAAGACCCAGTACTTC	CASSLVGGGKTQYF
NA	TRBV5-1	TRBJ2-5	TGCGCCAGCAGCTATACATCTCAAGAGACCCAGTACTTC	CASSYTSQETQYF
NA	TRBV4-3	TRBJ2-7	TGCGCCAGCAGCCAAGACAGGGTGGGGGAGCAGTACTTC	CASSQDRVGEQYF
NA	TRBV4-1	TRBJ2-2	TGCGCCAGCAGCCGTCCAGGGGCCACCGGGGAGCTGTTTTTT	CASSRPGATGELFF
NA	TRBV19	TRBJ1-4	TGTGCCAGTAGTCAACTAAGCGGGGGTTATGGTGAAAAACTGTTTTTT	CASSQLSGGYGEKLFF
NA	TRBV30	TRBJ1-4	TGTGCCTGGGGGGCGTCTTCGGCTAATGAAAAACTGTTTTTT	CAWGASSANEKLFF
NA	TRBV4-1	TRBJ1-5	TGCGCCAGCGGACCGGGCCCCAATAGCAATCAGCCCCAGCATTTT	CASGPGPNSNQPQHF
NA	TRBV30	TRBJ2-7	TGTGCCTGGAGTGTTGTCCAGAGAGACGCCGAGCAGTACTTC	CAWSVVQRDAEQYF
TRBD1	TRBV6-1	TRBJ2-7	TGTGCCAGCAGTGAAGGAGGGACAGGGGACTACGAGCAGTACTTC	CASSEGGTGDYEQYF